In this sample, the clone carrying this T cell receptor beta chain turned up once. CDR3 length equals 13 residues. The J segment lost 6 bases and the V segment lost 5 bases, leaving 3 bases of the junction unmatched. CDR1 is SGHTA and CDR2 is FQGTGA in the germline V gene. This record belongs to a study of blood T cell repertoires in COVID-19. TCRdb's table, derived via immunoSEQ multiplex PCR, lists solely in-frame clones and lacks some. The data hold 50,000 to 70,000 clones, with more than 70% observed a single time. The sample taken for sequencing was peripheral blood. The TCR was taken from a man in his forties or fifties with active COVID-19. V gene TRBV7-3 combines with J gene TRBJ1-2; TRBD1 aligns across 10 bases. The CDR3, as DNA: TGTGCCAGCAGCCGCGGGACAGGGGATGGCTACACCTTC. It encodes CASSRGTGDGYTF.